Following are 31 T cell receptor beta chains from one sample sequenced in a study of identical twins. TCRdb redid the calling of the 5' RACE reads with MiXCR, one entry per CDR3 protein. Of 120,000 to 150,000 distinct CDR3 sequences detected, around 3.5% appear once; the ten largest clones hold 8.1%. Sequences were obtained from memory T cells sorted from blood. All receptors derive from a man aged 18 to 30 in good health.

This clonotype has a count of ten or more. The chain recombines TRBV5-1 with TRBJ2-3, with 8 bases matching TRBD1. V lost 2 bases, J lost 6 bases, and 8 bases stayed unmatched. The CDR3 loop spans 15 amino acids. Germline lookup yields CDR1 SGHRS and CDR2 YFSETQ. The CDR3 here is CASSFGRTGSDTQYF. The CDR3 coding sequence is TGCGCCAGCAGCTTTGGGAGGACAGGGTCGGATACGCAGTATTTT.

This clonotype was counted at least ten times. This chain joins TRBV5-1 and TRBJ2-7; TRBD1 might be the D (5 bases). Germline CDR1 reads SGHRS; CDR2 reads YFSETQ. V lost 6 bases, J lost 3 bases, and 16 bases lay in between. The CDR3 runs 14 residues. The CDR3 sequence is CASNNRSFGYEQYV. CDR3 DNA sequence: TGCGCCAGCAATAACAGGTCGTTTGGCTACGAGCAGTACGTC.

This clonotype was picked up many times. The J gene is TRBJ1-1, the V gene TRBV12-3 or TRBV12-4; TRBD1 matches 10 bases. Trimming at V came to 5 bases and at J to 0 bases, leaving 9 bases not matched to a gene. This CDR3 has 17 residues. CDR3 sequence (DNA): TGTGCCAGCAGTCTAGACAGGGGGCTAGAACTGAACACTGAAGCTTTCTTT. It codes for CASSLDRGLELNTEAFF.

This clonotype has a count of ten or more. The chain employs TRBV4-3 and TRBJ2-3, with D possibly being TRBD1 (5 bases). Trimming took off 0 bases at V and 2 bases at J, with 9 bases between the two ends. The CDR3 is 15 residues long. Per germline, CDR1 LGHNA and CDR2 YSLEER. The CDR3: CASSQERTPTDTQYF. For the CDR3, the DNA is TGCGCCAGCAGCCAAGAGAGGACACCCACAGATACGCAGTATTTT.

This clonotype was recorded at least ten times. This sequence joins TRBV10-3 and TRBJ1-1; the D gene is possibly TRBD1 (6 bases). The CDR3 runs to 13 residues. V gave up 2 bases and J gave up 11 bases, with 15 bases separating them. CDR1 and CDR2 (germline): ENHRY, SYGVKD. The CDR3 coding sequence is TGTGCCATCAGTGAGGGACCCCCGGGGGGCGCTTTCTTT. It yields the protein CAISEGPPGGAFF.

In its sample, this clonotype was seen many times. The rearrangement joins TRBV27 to TRBJ2-2; D gene ambiguous. The V gene's germline CDR1 is MNHEY and CDR2 SMNVEV (reference sequence). The CDR3 loop spans 12 amino acids. Trimming removed 4 bases at V and 4 bases at J, with 4 bases between. CDR3 loop: CASSSLTGELFF. CDR3 sequence (DNA): TGTGCCAGCAGTTCTCTCACCGGGGAGCTGTTTTTT.

This chain links TRBV14 with TRBJ2-1; perhaps D is TRBD1 or TRBD2 (6 bases each). CDR1 and CDR2 (germline): SGHDN, FVKESK. V was cut by 5 bases and J by 3 bases, with 20 bases left in between. This CDR3 has 17 amino acids. For the CDR3, the DNA is TGTGCCAGCAGCGGACTAACCTCCTGGACAGACTACAATGAGCAGTTCTTC. Translating it yields CASSGLTSWTDYNEQFF.

For the CDR3, the DNA is TGTGCCTGGAGTGTAATAGCGGTCCCGAACACCGGGGAGCTGTTTTTT. Protein sequence: CAWSVIAVPNTGELFF. The rearrangement links TRBV30 to TRBJ2-2; D possibly corresponds to TRBD2 (6 bases). The CDR3 consists of 16 residues. The germline gives CDR1 GTSNPN, CDR2 SVGIG (reference sequence). Trimming took 0 bases from V and 0 from J, leaving 11 bases between them.

This clonotype showed up many times. The rearrangement links TRBV11-2 to TRBJ2-5; a weak D match, TRBD1 (6 bases). V lost 5 bases and J 6 bases, leaving 16 bases between the germline ends. Looked up from germline, CDR1 is SGHAT and CDR2 is FQNNGV. CDR3 length equals 14 residues. The CDR3 here is CASSPLTGRQTQYF. Here the CDR3 DNA reads TGTGCCAGCAGCCCGCTAACAGGGCGGCAGACCCAGTACTTC.

This clonotype was counted ten times or more. The chain combines TRBV6-1 with TRBJ2-5, with D perhaps matching TRBD1 (6 bases). The CDR3 consists of 13 residues. CDR1 and CDR2 from the germline V gene are MNHNS and SASEGT. V was clipped by 11 bases and J by 13 bases, with 26 bases between them. In DNA form, the CDR3 reads TGTGCCGCGGGTGGGACACCGGTCTTTTTGATGTACTTC. Protein: CAAGGTPVFLMYF.

This clonotype was recorded many times. The chain employs TRBV20-1 and TRBJ2-3; D is perhaps TRBD2 (6 bases). Looked up from germline, CDR1 is DFQATT and CDR2 is SNEGSKA (reference sequence). This CDR3 spans 15 amino acids. V was cut by 6 bases and J by 4 bases, with 20 bases left in between. The CDR3: CSAPRLAGRSDTQYF. In nucleotides, the CDR3 is TGCAGTGCCCCCAGGTTAGCAGGGAGGTCAGATACGCAGTATTTT.

This clonotype was seen repeatedly, ten times or more. The chain joins TRBV6-1 to TRBJ2-2; D remains ambiguous. The CDR3 totals 14 residues. V shed 8 bases and J shed 6 bases, with 16 bases lying between them. Germline values: CDR1 MNHNS, CDR2 SASEGT. The CDR3: CASGRTVRSGELFF. Here the CDR3 DNA reads TGTGCCAGCGGCCGGACGGTCCGATCCGGGGAGCTGTTTTTT.

This clonotype has at least ten counts. V and J are TRBV5-5 and TRBJ1-5; no firm D call. CDR3 size: 14 residues. Trimming cost V 0 bases and J 7 bases, with 11 bases left between them. Looked up from germline, CDR1 is SGHKS and CDR2 is YYEKEE (reference sequence). The CDR3 here is CASSLGPHEQPQHF. CDR3 sequence (DNA): TGTGCCAGCAGCTTGGGGCCGCACGAGCAGCCCCAGCATTTT. The complete variable domain, with remaining parts taken from reference TRBV5-5 and TRBJ1-5, reads DAGVTQSPTHLIKTRGQQVTLRCSPISGHKSVSWYQQVLGQGPQFIFQYYEKEERGRGNFPDRFSARQFPNYSSELNVNALLLGDSALYLCASSLGPHEQPQHFGDGTRLSIL.

This clonotype was recorded many times. This rearrangement joins TRBV5-6 to TRBJ2-3; no definite D call. Trimming took 3 bases from V and 0 from J, leaving 11 bases between them. The CDR3 is made up of 15 amino acids. Germline CDR1 is SGHDT and CDR2 is YYEEEE. CDR3 region: CASSSAGASTDTQYF. CDR3 coding DNA: TGTGCCAGCAGCTCAGCAGGCGCTAGCACAGATACGCAGTATTTT.

This clonotype appeared many times. The chain is built from TRBV27 and TRBJ1-5, with D perhaps TRBD1 (5 bases). This CDR3 has 16 residues. Germline CDR1 is MNHEY and CDR2 is SMNVEV (reference sequence). Trimming removed 1 base from V and 0 bases from J, with 10 bases in between. The CDR3 here is CASSLLGGDSNQPQHF. The CDR3 region has the DNA TGTGCCAGCAGTTTATTGGGGGGAGATAGCAATCAGCCCCAGCATTTT.

This clonotype was seen only a few times. J is TRBJ2-7 and V is TRBV10-3; TRBD2 aligns across 9 bases. From germline, CDR1 is ENHRY and CDR2 SYGVKD. The CDR3 consists of 14 residues. The V and J ends lost 4 bases and 3 bases, in that order; junction bases with no gene match: 4. CDR3 region: CAISAAGGSYEQYV. The CDR3 coding sequence is TGTGCCATCAGTGCCGCGGGGGGGAGCTACGAGCAGTACGTC.

This clonotype was seen ten or more times. The chain's CDR3 is CSARDDIGGGTNNSPLHF. CDR3 nucleotides: TGCAGTGCTAGAGACGACATAGGGGGCGGCACGAATAATTCACCCCTCCACTTT. The chain joins TRBV20-1 to TRBJ1-6; TRBD1 agrees at 7 bases. J was trimmed by 5 bases and V by 0 bases; bases with no gene match: 13. The CDR3 totals 18 residues. Germline V lookup: CDR1 DFQATT, CDR2 SNEGSKA (reference sequence).

This rearrangement joins TRBV19 to TRBJ2-1, with 8 positions matching TRBD2. The length of the CDR3 is 17 residues. Germline CDR1 is LNHDA and CDR2 is SQIVND (reference sequence). V lost 3 bases, J lost 4 bases, and 11 bases stayed unmatched. CDR3 protein: CASSMRGVGTRYNEQFF. DNA of the CDR3: TGTGCCAGTAGTATGAGGGGAGTCGGGACTAGATACAATGAGCAGTTCTTC.

This clonotype was detected ten times or more. The chain recombines TRBV11-2 with TRBJ2-3; possible D gene TRBD1, 5 bases. V dropped 2 bases and J dropped 2 bases, with 14 bases sitting between them. There are 16 residues in the CDR3. Germline V gives CDR1 SGHAT, CDR2 FQNNGV. CDR3 sequence reads: CASSLIPGKVTDTQYF. The CDR3 nucleotides read TGTGCCAGCAGCTTAATTCCAGGGAAGGTCACAGATACGCAGTATTTT.

This clonotype was picked up many times. V is TRBV15 and J is TRBJ2-5; D might be TRBD2 (5 bases). CDR3 length: 15 amino acids. Germline loops: CDR1 LNHNV, CDR2 YYDKDF (reference sequence). Between the trimmed V and J ends, which lost 1 base and 5 bases, there was a span of 14 bases. In DNA form, the CDR3 reads TGTGCCACCAGCAGAGCAGGCCTAGCCGCGGAGACCCAGTACTTC. Translating it yields CATSRAGLAAETQYF.

As to this clonotype: A much larger clone differs from this one at a single base, so this may be a read error. The chain couples TRBV20-1 to TRBJ2-7; D ambiguous. CDR1 DFQATT and CDR2 SNEGSKA come from the germline V gene (reference sequence). Trimming removed 3 bases from V and 7 bases from J, with 16 bases in between. This CDR3 spans 13 amino acids. The CDR3 sequence: CSASARVEGEQYF. CDR3 nucleotides: TGCAGTGCTAGTGCCCGGGTGGAAGGGGAGCAGTACTTC.

This clonotype was counted ten times or more. The rearrangement links TRBV5-1 to TRBJ1-1; D call uncertain. CDR1 and CDR2 from the germline V gene are SGHRS and YFSETQ. The CDR3 totals 14 residues. V gave up 0 bases and J gave up 1 base, with 7 bases separating them. The CDR3 spells CASSLAEGNTEAFF. DNA for the CDR3: TGCGCCAGCAGCTTGGCCGAGGGGAACACTGAAGCTTTCTTT. The whole variable domain, filled in from reference TRBV5-1 and TRBJ1-1, reads KAGVTQTPRYLIKTRGQQVTLSCSPISGHRSVSWYQQTPGQGLQFLFEYFSETQRNKGNFPGRFSGRQFSNSRSEMNVSTLELGDSALYLCASSLAEGNTEAFFGQGTRLTVV.

This clonotype was observed many times. The chain employs TRBV3-1 and TRBJ1-2; perhaps TRBD1 as D (6 bases). The germline CDR1 and CDR2 sequences are LGHDT and YNNKEL (reference sequence). V lost 7 bases to trimming and J lost 8 bases, with 17 bases between them. This CDR3 has 13 amino acids. The CDR3 DNA follows: TGTGCCAGCACTAACAGGGAAGGCGCGGGCTACACCTTC. Its translation is CASTNREGAGYTF.

This clonotype was recorded at least ten times. The CDR3, as DNA: TGTGCCAGCAGCTTAATGGCAGAACGCACTGAAGCTTTCTTT. Amino acid sequence: CASSLMAERTEAFF. This chain joins TRBV7-3 and TRBJ1-1; D unresolved. The CDR3 has 14 residues. Germline CDR1 is SGHTA and CDR2 is FQGTGA. Deletions cut 1 base from V and 4 bases from J, with 10 bases between. Full variable domain (outside the CDR3, taken from reference TRBV7-3 and TRBJ1-1): GAGVSQTPSNKVTEKGKYVELRCDPISGHTALYWYRQSLGQGPEFLIYFQGTGAADDSGLPNDRFFAVRPEGSVSTLKIQRTERGDSAVYLCASSLMAERTEAFFGQGTRLTVV.

This clonotype came up many times. V and J are TRBV7-2 and TRBJ2-3, with no clear D. Germline assignment: CDR1 SGHTA and CDR2 FQGNSA. This CDR3 spans 15 amino acids. Trimming removed 3 bases at V and 6 bases at J, with 16 bases between. For the CDR3, the DNA is TGTGCCAGCAGCTTTAGTACGAAGGGCGGCGATACGCAGTATTTT. Protein sequence: CASSFSTKGGDTQYF.

In its sample, this clonotype was seen many times. The gene calls are TRBV20-1 and TRBJ2-5; 12 bases line up with TRBD2. The CDR3 is 16 residues long. V was pared by 3 bases and J by 4 bases, with 9 bases of the junction left unmatched. In germline, CDR1 is DFQATT, CDR2 SNEGSKA (reference sequence). The CDR3 here is CSASGGATSGGETQYF. As DNA, the CDR3 is TGCAGTGCTAGCGGGGGGGCGACTAGCGGGGGAGAGACCCAGTACTTC.

Only a few counts were recorded for this clonotype. The chain uses TRBV7-8 and TRBJ1-1, with unresolved D. CDR3 length: 14 amino acids. Between the trimmed V and J ends, which lost 5 bases and 6 bases, there was a span of 16 bases. Germline CDR1 reads SGHVS; CDR2 reads FQNEAQ. The CDR3 sequence is CASSPGPHNPEAFF. In DNA form, the CDR3 reads TGTGCCAGCAGCCCGGGTCCCCATAACCCTGAAGCTTTCTTT. The full variable domain, rest sourced from reference TRBV7-8 and TRBJ1-1, is GAGVSQSPRYKVAKRGQDVALRCDPISGHVSLFWYQQALGQGPEFLTYFQNEAQLDKSGLPSDRFFAERPEGSVSTLKIQRTQQEDSAVYLCASSPGPHNPEAFFGQGTRLTVV.

This clonotype came up many times. CDR3 amino acids: CASRKSGANVLTF. The CDR3 coding sequence is TGTGCCAGCAGAAAATCTGGGGCCAACGTCCTGACTTTC. V gene TRBV28 combines with J gene TRBJ2-6; D unclear. V was shortened by 6 bases and J by 1 base, with 4 bases between the two germline ends. Germline-derived CDR1 and CDR2 are MDHEN and SYDVKM. The CDR3 loop spans 13 amino acids.

This clonotype appeared many times. This chain joins TRBV20-1 and TRBJ2-3; the D gene could be TRBD1 or TRBD2 (5 bases each). The CDR3 length is 15 residues. From germline, CDR1 is DFQATT and CDR2 SNEGSKA (reference sequence). Trimming took 1 base from V and 0 from J, leaving 11 bases between them. CDR3 bases: TGCAGTGCTAGAGTTGGGACCGAGAGCACAGATACGCAGTATTTT. Encoded protein: CSARVGTESTDTQYF.

This clonotype was found many times. V and J are TRBV10-3 and TRBJ1-5; 8 nucleotides agree with TRBD1. The V gene's germline CDR1 is ENHRY and CDR2 SYGVKD. The junction had 8 bases not matched to a gene; V was cut back by 3 bases and J by 7 bases. This CDR3 has 15 residues. The CDR3, as DNA: TGTGCCATCAGTGACCGGACAGGGATAGGCCAGCCCCAGCATTTT. Translating it yields CAISDRTGIGQPQHF.

The table lists this clonotype with many counts. Written as DNA, the CDR3 is TGTGCCAGCAGTCGAGGGGGGGTAGCCGGCGGGATCCAGTACTTC. Translated: CASSRGGVAGGIQYF. The V and J genes are TRBV27 and TRBJ2-5; TRBD2 is a possible D gene (7 bases). V dropped 5 bases and J dropped 10 bases, with 23 bases sitting between them. Germline values: CDR1 MNHEY, CDR2 SMNVEV (reference sequence). The CDR3 spans 15 residues.